Following are 27 T cell receptor beta chains from one sample sequenced in a study of beta chain features in type 1 diabetes. cDNA synthesis used the whole RNA isolate, giving expressed TCRB sequences. Some clones are missing from TCRdb's copy, which holds only in-frame ones; the method was immunoSEQ multiplex PCR. Of approximately 170,000 clones in the sample, approximately 7.8% were seen once. Their target antigens are unknown. Findings and caveats of the study: Among patients with Type 1 diabetes, TCRB CDR3s were moderately but significantly shorter in every one of the four CD4+ subsets.

The material sequenced was central memory CD4+ T cells from blood. The source of these receptors is a woman aged 35 to 49 with type 1 diabetes.

This clone was picked up many times. V usage is TRBV29-1 and J usage is TRBJ2-1, with D possibly TRBD1 on 5 matching bases. Between the trimmed V and J ends, which lost 0 bases and 8 bases, there was a span of 17 bases. This CDR3 has 15 residues. CDR1 is SQVTM and CDR2 is ANQGSEA in the germline V gene. DNA of the CDR3: TGCAGCGTTGAAGATCAAGGGGCCCCCCAGGATGAGCAGTTCTTC. It translates to CSVEDQGAPQDEQFF.

The CDR3 loop is CASTYRWQGDTEAFF. The CDR3 DNA follows: TGTGCCAGCACCTACCGATGGCAGGGTGATACTGAAGCTTTCTTT. This chain connects TRBV6-6 to TRBJ1-1, with a tentative D call TRBD1 (5 bases). The CDR3 contains 15 residues. Germline loops: CDR1 MNHNY, CDR2 SVGAGI (reference sequence). Trimming stripped 7 bases from V and 5 bases from J, with 20 bases between.

V is TRBV18 and J is TRBJ2-1, with D tentatively TRBD2 (5 bases). The CDR3 consists of 15 residues. V lost 7 bases, J lost 0 bases, and 13 bases lay in between. Germline V gene sequence: CDR1 KGHSH, CDR2 LQKENI. Here the CDR3 reads CASLSDWSSYNEQFF. DNA for the CDR3: TGTGCCAGCTTATCGGACTGGAGCTCCTACAATGAGCAGTTCTTC.

This clone was detected a few times. The sample contains more than one DNA sequence encoding this CDR3. This sequence joins TRBV30 and TRBJ2-5, with D maybe TRBD1 (6 bases). The CDR3 has 12 amino acids. The V and J ends lost 5 bases and 5 bases respectively, with 12 bases between them. The germline V gene has CDR1 GTSNPN and CDR2 SVGIG (reference sequence). The CDR3 sequence is CAWGGQGETQYF. In DNA form, the CDR3 reads TGTGCCTGGGGGGGACAAGGGGAGACCCAGTACTTC.

This clone came up many times. The chain combines TRBV28 with TRBJ2-1; D gene uncertain. This CDR3 is 13 amino acids long. V was trimmed by 2 bases and J by 3 bases, leaving 5 bases between them. Germline V gene data show CDR1 as MDHEN and CDR2 as SYDVKM. CDR3 sequence: CASSLPVYNEQFF. The CDR3 bases are TGTGCCAGCAGTTTACCAGTCTACAATGAGCAGTTCTTC.

This clone was counted only a few times. The chain recombines TRBV27 with TRBJ2-2, with D hard to call. CDR3 length equals 15 residues. The V and J ends lost 5 bases and 6 bases respectively, with 16 bases between them. The V gene's germline CDR1 is MNHEY and CDR2 SMNVEV (reference sequence). The DNA for the CDR3 is TGTGCCAGCAGTCCCGCCGATTGGTTAGCCGGGGAGCTGTTTTTT. As protein: CASSPADWLAGELFF.

This clone showed up just a few times. V and J are TRBV7-8 and TRBJ2-1; TRBD1 matches 8 bases. J was trimmed by 10 bases and V by 2 bases; bases with no gene match: 4. The CDR3 runs to 13 residues. Germline values: CDR1 SGHVS, CDR2 FQNEAQ. CDR3 in amino acids: CASSLQGAEEQFF. In DNA form, the CDR3 reads TGTGCCAGCAGCTTACAGGGGGCAGAGGAGCAGTTCTTC.

This clone was seen only a few times. The V and J genes are TRBV4-2 and TRBJ2-2; D might be TRBD2 (5 bases). The germline CDR1 and CDR2 sequences are LGHNA and YNFKEQ. The length of the CDR3 is 14 residues. The ends were cut back, 0 bases at V and 9 bases at J, with 11 bases in the middle. The CDR3 here is CASSQDTGFRELFF. The CDR3 DNA reads TGTGCCAGCAGCCAAGATACGGGGTTCCGGGAGCTGTTTTTT.

This rearrangement joins TRBV27 to TRBJ1-1; the match to TRBD1 covers 7 bases. J gave up 6 bases and V 5 bases, and 12 bases lay outside the gene matches. This CDR3 is built from 15 residues. The germline V gene has CDR1 MNHEY and CDR2 SMNVEV (reference sequence). For the CDR3, the DNA is TGTGCCAGCAGTACCTCACGACAGGGTTCCGCTGAAGCTTTCTTT. Translated, it gives CASSTSRQGSAEAFF.

This clone was observed a few times. V usage is TRBV7-2 and J usage is TRBJ1-2; D not resolved. The germline V and J ends were trimmed by 1 base and 6 bases, with 12 bases remaining between them. The CDR3 totals 14 residues. The germline V gene encodes CDR1 SGHTA and CDR2 FQGNSA. The CDR3 sequence: CASSLDEGQDGYTF. The CDR3 nucleotides are TGTGCCAGCAGCTTAGATGAAGGCCAGGATGGCTACACCTTC.

This rearrangement joins TRBV7-6 to TRBJ2-1, with TRBD1 identical over 8 bases. Germline V CDR1 and CDR2: SGHVS, FNYEAQ. V was clipped by 4 bases and J by 8 bases; unmatched bases: 13. CDR3 length: 16 residues. The CDR3 loop reads CASSSGAGTGGDEQFF. Written as DNA, the CDR3 is TGTGCCAGCAGCTCCGGGGCCGGGACAGGCGGCGATGAGCAGTTCTTC.

This chain uses TRBV7-9 with TRBJ1-1; D not certain. CDR1 SEHNR and CDR2 FQNEAQ come from the germline V gene (reference sequence). CDR3 length: 13 residues. Trimming took off 5 bases at V and 2 bases at J, with 9 bases between the two ends. CDR3 sequence (DNA): TGTGCCAGCAGCCGAGAAGCTAACACTGAAGCTTTCTTT. Encoded protein: CASSREANTEAFF.

The sample holds many counts of this clone. The V call is TRBV4-2, the J call TRBJ2-1; 10 bases map to TRBD2. Trimming at V came to 4 bases and at J to 8 bases, leaving 17 bases not matched to a gene. There are 18 residues in the CDR3. The V gene's germline CDR1 is LGHNA and CDR2 YNFKEQ. CDR3 sequence reads: CASSLYVQRGGQVYEQFF. CDR3 DNA: TGTGCCAGCAGCCTTTATGTCCAGCGGGGGGGCCAAGTATATGAGCAGTTCTTC.

The sample holds a few counts of this clone. DNA of the CDR3: TGTGCCAGCAGGGATCGACTAGCCAACACCGGGGAGCTGTTTTTT. Its protein is CASRDRLANTGELFF. The chain is built from TRBV11-2 and TRBJ2-2; 7 nucleotides match TRBD2. Trimming at V came to 6 bases and at J to 2 bases, leaving 6 bases not matched to a gene. The germline CDR1 and CDR2 sequences are SGHAT and FQNNGV. CDR3 length equals 15 residues.

The rearrangement joins TRBV11-3 to TRBJ2-2, with unresolved D. CDR1 is SGHNT and CDR2 is YENEEA in the germline V gene. The CDR3 is made up of 13 amino acids. Trimming pared 4 bases from V and 9 bases from J, leaving 12 bases between. CDR3 amino acids: CASSSSADRELFF. The CDR3 region has the DNA TGTGCCAGCAGCTCCTCAGCCGACAGGGAGCTGTTTTTT.

This clone came up a few times. The V gene is TRBV5-1, the J gene TRBJ1-1, with 7 bases aligning to TRBD1. The CDR3 extends over 14 amino acids. Looked up from germline, CDR1 is SGHRS and CDR2 is YFSETQ. J gave up 1 base and V 4 bases, and 4 bases lay outside the gene matches. The CDR3 loop reads CASSRTGPNTEAFF. The CDR3 DNA is TGCGCCAGCAGCCGGACAGGACCGAACACTGAAGCTTTCTTT.

The genes are TRBV7-9 and TRBJ2-1, with D possibly matching TRBD1 (5 bases). Germline V gives CDR1 SEHNR, CDR2 FQNEAQ (reference sequence). The CDR3 runs to 14 residues. Trimming removed 2 bases from V and 7 bases from J, with 12 bases in between. The CDR3 DNA reads as TGTGCCAGCAGCTTAAAGGCAGGGAAGAATGAGCAGTTCTTC. Translated: CASSLKAGKNEQFF.

This clone was counted between two and nine times. This sequence joins TRBV7-2 and TRBJ1-4, with a possible D match to TRBD1 (5 bases). The V end was cut by 5 bases, the J end by 7 bases, with 14 bases between. In germline, CDR1 is SGHTA, CDR2 FQGNSA. This CDR3 contains 14 residues. The CDR3 DNA follows: TGTGCCAGCAGCCTTGGACGGACAACTGAAAAACTGTTTTTT. It codes for CASSLGRTTEKLFF.

This clone has just a few counts. The genes are TRBV28 and TRBJ2-5; no reliable D call. The germline CDR1 and CDR2 sequences are MDHEN and SYDVKM. Between the trimmed V and J ends, which lost 5 bases and 3 bases, there was a span of 4 bases. CDR3 size: 11 residues. This CDR3 reads CASSREETQYF. The CDR3 DNA follows: TGTGCCAGCAGTCGTGAAGAGACCCAGTACTTC.

V is TRBV5-6 and J is TRBJ2-3; no firm D call. The CDR3 length is 12 residues. Deletions cut 2 bases from V and 2 bases from J, with 3 bases between. CDR1 is SGHDT, CDR2 YYEEEE, per germline. CDR3: CASSLATDTQYF. CDR3 DNA: TGTGCCAGCAGCTTAGCCACAGATACGCAGTATTTT. Full variable domain (outside the CDR3, taken from reference TRBV5-6 and TRBJ2-3): DAGVTQSPTHLIKTRGQQVTLRCSPKSGHDTVSWYQQALGQGPQFIFQYYEEEERQRGNFPDRFSGHQFPNYSSELNVNALLLGDSALYLCASSLATDTQYFGPGTRLTVL.

The genes are TRBV19 and TRBJ1-1, with D perhaps matching TRBD1 (6 bases). Germline V gene lookup returns CDR1 LNHDA and CDR2 SQIVND (reference sequence). Trimming took off 5 bases at V and 3 bases at J, with 16 bases between the two ends. The CDR3 has 15 residues. The CDR3 sequence: CASSPAGVVDTEAFF. The DNA for the CDR3 is TGTGCCAGTAGTCCCGCAGGGGTGGTCGACACTGAAGCTTTCTTT. Based on the CDR3 plus reference TRBV19 and TRBJ1-1, the full variable domain is DGGITQSPKYLFRKEGQNVTLSCEQNLNHDAMYWYRQDPGQGLRLIYYSQIVNDFQKGDIAEGYSVSREKKESFPLTVTSAQKNPTAFYLCASSPAGVVDTEAFFGQGTRLTVV.

The chain is built from TRBV7-6 and TRBJ2-1; TRBD1 might be the D (6 bases). The CDR3 is 12 residues long. Trimming removed 3 bases from V and 6 bases from J, with 6 bases in between. CDR1 and CDR2 (germline): SGHVS, FNYEAQ. The CDR3 DNA sequence: TGTGCCAGCAGCTTCAGGGGCAATGAGCAGTTCTTC. Encoded protein: CASSFRGNEQFF. Using reference TRBV7-6 and TRBJ2-1 for the parts outside the CDR3, the full variable domain is GAGVSQSPRYKVTKRGQDVALRCDPISGHVSLYWYRQALGQGPEFLTYFNYEAQQDKSGLPNDRFSAERPEGSISTLTIQRTEQRDSAMYRCASSFRGNEQFFGPGTRLTVL.

This clone came up a few times. J is TRBJ2-7 and V is TRBV6-5, with 11 bases lining up with TRBD1. Germline-derived CDR1 and CDR2 are MNHEY and SVGAGI. The CDR3 spans 13 residues. With V trimmed by 6 bases and J by 6 bases, 4 bases remained unmatched. The CDR3 loop reads CASSGQGAVEQYF. The CDR3, as DNA: TGTGCCAGCAGCGGACAGGGGGCGGTCGAGCAGTACTTC.

This clone was found a few times. This same CDR3 is encoded by further DNA sequences in the sample. J is TRBJ2-5 and V is TRBV18; D is unresolved. This CDR3 contains 12 residues. Germline CDR1 and CDR2: KGHSH and LQKENI. Trimming removed 1 base from V and 4 bases from J, with 4 bases in between. The CDR3 DNA reads as TGTGCCAGCTCACCACTCCGAGAGACCCAGTACTTC. This gives the protein CASSPLRETQYF.

This clone was counted a few times. The chain couples TRBV7-3 to TRBJ2-7; 8 positions agree with TRBD2. J lost 6 bases, V lost 5 bases, and 3 bases had no gene match. The CDR3 has 12 amino acids. Germline CDR1 SGHTA, CDR2 FQGTGA. CDR3: CASSRAGAEQYF. The DNA of the CDR3 is TGTGCCAGCAGCCGAGCGGGGGCCGAGCAGTACTTC.

In this sample, this clone turned up a few times. The V call is TRBV19, the J call TRBJ2-1; 12 nucleotides line up with TRBD2. This CDR3 comprises 16 residues. V lost 4 bases, J lost 6 bases, and 7 bases stayed unmatched. The germline gives CDR1 LNHDA, CDR2 SQIVND (reference sequence). The CDR3 loop is CASSTPRTSGTNEQFF. The CDR3 nucleotides are TGTGCCAGTAGTACCCCTCGGACTAGCGGGACCAATGAGCAGTTCTTC.

The chain combines TRBV7-9 with TRBJ1-1; no clear D. Trimming removed 2 bases at V and 5 bases at J, with 12 bases between. This CDR3 contains 14 residues. From germline, CDR1 is SEHNR and CDR2 FQNEAQ (reference sequence). This CDR3 reads CASSLNAGKTEAFF. In DNA, the CDR3 is TGTGCCAGCAGCTTAAATGCGGGTAAAACTGAAGCTTTCTTT. The entire variable domain, with the rest obtained from reference TRBV7-9 and TRBJ1-1, is as follows: DTGVSQNPRHKITKRGQNVTFRCDPISEHNRLYWYRQTLGQGPEFLTYFQNEAQLEKSRLLSDRFSAERPKGSFSTLEIQRTEQGDSAMYLCASSLNAGKTEAFFGQGTRLTVV.